This entry lists 13 T cell receptor beta chains sequenced from one sample in a study of blood T cell repertoires in COVID-19. TCRdb keeps only in-frame clones here, not all; method: immunoSEQ multiplex PCR. The data contain roughly 440,000 clones, around 88% of them singletons. The sequencing sample was made of peripheral blood. The receptors were sampled from a woman between 50 and 59 years old with COVID-19, enrolled during active disease.

This clone showed up just once. V usage is TRBV7-6 and J usage is TRBJ2-1; maybe TRBD2 (5 bases). The CDR3 extends over 19 amino acids. V dropped 1 base and J dropped 0 bases, with 19 bases sitting between them. CDR1 is SGHVS, CDR2 FNYEAQ, per germline. The CDR3 DNA reads as TGTGCCAGCAGCTTAGGGGCTAGTCCCCGGACTCACTCCTACAATGAGCAGTTCTTC. Translating gives CASSLGASPRTHSYNEQFF.

J is TRBJ1-6 and V is TRBV7-6; D uncertain. With 1 base removed from V and 11 bases from J, the gap between germline ends came to 9 bases. CDR1 SGHVS and CDR2 FNYEAQ come from the germline V gene. The CDR3 contains 13 residues. CDR3 residues: CASSLGGGAPLHF. The CDR3 DNA follows: TGTGCCAGCAGCTTAGGCGGCGGGGCACCCCTCCACTTT.

In this sample, this clone turned up once. The rearrangement links TRBV27 to TRBJ1-6, with a tentative D call TRBD1 (6 bases). The CDR3 is made up of 16 amino acids. CDR1 and CDR2 from the germline V gene are MNHEY and SMNVEV (reference sequence). V lost 6 bases, J lost 0 bases, and 12 bases lay in between. The DNA of the CDR3 is TGTGCCAGCAGATGGGACATTAGCTCCTATAATTCACCCCTCCACTTT. Protein product: CASRWDISSYNSPLHF.

CDR3 coding DNA: TGTGCCAGCAGTCAAGGACAGGTCTACGAGCAGTACTTC. Translated, it gives CASSQGQVYEQYF. The V call is TRBV27, the J call TRBJ2-7; 7 nucleotides match TRBD1. The V and J ends lost 5 bases and 3 bases, in that order; junction bases with no gene match: 4. This CDR3 contains 13 residues. The germline gives CDR1 MNHEY, CDR2 SMNVEV (reference sequence).

This chain joins TRBV6-4 and TRBJ1-2, with a possible D match to TRBD1 (5 bases). The CDR3 contains 13 residues. The germline V gene encodes CDR1 MRHNA and CDR2 SNTAGT. V shed 4 bases and J shed 8 bases, with 14 bases lying between them. CDR3 nucleotides: TGTGCCAGCAGTGGGGGCAGGCACCAGGGCTACACCTTC. Translating it yields CASSGGRHQGYTF.

This chain joins TRBV9 and TRBJ1-1; 10 positions agree with TRBD1. This CDR3 is 16 amino acids long. The J segment lost 1 base and the V segment lost 0 bases, leaving 3 bases of the junction unmatched. CDR1 and CDR2 (germline): SGDLS, YYNGEE. CDR3 sequence (DNA): TGTGCCAGCAGCGTAGTCAGACAGGGGGCGAACACTGAAGCTTTCTTT. Its protein is CASSVVRQGANTEAFF. The full variable domain, completed using reference TRBV9 and TRBJ1-1, is DSGVTQTPKHLITATGQRVTLRCSPRSGDLSVYWYQQSLDQGLQFLIQYYNGEERAKGNILERFSAQQFPDLHSELNLSSLELGDSALYFCASSVVRQGANTEAFFGQGTRLTVV.

This rearrangement joins TRBV7-9 to TRBJ2-3; D is undetermined. Germline-derived CDR1 and CDR2 are SEHNR and FQNEAQ (reference sequence). CDR3 length equals 15 residues. The V end lost 5 bases, the J end lost 0 bases, and 12 bases lay between the germline ends. As DNA, the CDR3 is TGTGCCAGCAGCCCCCTCGCGACAAGCACAGATACGCAGTATTTT. It specifies CASSPLATSTDTQYF.

The chain has TRBV5-1 and TRBJ1-6, with 7 bases identical to TRBD1. The junction had 11 bases not matched to a gene; V was cut back by 4 bases and J by 10 bases. The germline V gene has CDR1 SGHRS and CDR2 YFSETQ. This CDR3 has 15 amino acids. The CDR3, as DNA: TGCGCCAGCAGCCCGAGACAGGGACCCGACTCACCCCTCCACTTT. Translation: CASSPRQGPDSPLHF.

In this sample, this clone turned up many times. J is TRBJ2-7 and V is TRBV14, with unresolved D. CDR3 length: 12 residues. Germline CDR1 SGHDN, CDR2 FVKESK. The ends were cut back, 4 bases at V and 4 bases at J, with 8 bases in the middle. The CDR3 DNA follows: TGTGCCAGCAGCCGCGCACCTTACGAGCAGTACTTC. Translation: CASSRAPYEQYF.

V usage is TRBV3-1 (or the pseudogene TRBV3-2) and J usage is TRBJ2-3; 7 bases match TRBD2. The length of the CDR3 is 15 residues. Germline assignment: CDR1 LGHDT and CDR2 YNNKEL (reference sequence). V was pared by 4 bases and J by 4 bases, with 8 bases of the junction left unmatched. The CDR3 sequence is CASSPITSAADTQYF. Here the CDR3 DNA reads TGTGCCAGCAGCCCGATCACTAGCGCCGCAGATACGCAGTATTTT.

The chain carries TRBV5-4 and TRBJ2-7; 11 bases fit TRBD1. This CDR3 spans 13 amino acids. Germline CDR1 is SGHNT and CDR2 is YYREEE (reference sequence). The J segment lost 3 bases and the V segment lost 9 bases, leaving 5 bases of the junction unmatched. This chain's CDR3 is CATGTGGYYEQYF. The CDR3 DNA reads TGTGCCACCGGGACAGGGGGTTACTACGAGCAGTACTTC.

The rearrangement joins TRBV19 to TRBJ1-1; D is ambiguous. The length of the CDR3 is 12 residues. Deletions cut 0 bases from V and 8 bases from J, with 7 bases between. Germline V gene lookup returns CDR1 LNHDA and CDR2 SQIVND (reference sequence). The CDR3 DNA is TGTGCCAGTAGTATAGATTATGAGGAAGCTTTCTTT. This gives the protein CASSIDYEEAFF.

This chain links TRBV6-5 with TRBJ1-2; 9 bases are a match to TRBD1. The CDR3 spans 15 residues. V lost 8 bases to trimming and J lost 2 bases; unmatched junction nucleotides: 9. From germline, CDR1 is MNHEY and CDR2 SVGAGI. CDR3 sequence reads: CASGRDRDRNYGYTF. The CDR3 bases are TGTGCCAGCGGACGGGACAGGGACCGGAACTATGGCTACACCTTC.